This T cell receptor beta chain originates from a study of blood T cells in healthy people across ages (dated by TCRdb to about 2015). Background on the whole study: In model experiments, template switching captured roughly one uniquely barcoded TCR beta cDNA molecule for every two T cells. To track age-related changes in TCR beta repertoire diversity, the study relied on deep sequencing normalized with unique cDNA molecular identifiers. The donors were split into four age groups: young (average 16 years), middle-aged (39), aged (around 67) and long-lived (roughly 86). Two additional independent replicas of 1 million unique cDNA reads from the same blood draw were analyzed for two donors (one aged 18 to 30 and one aged 80 or older). To avoid experimental bias, donors of different ages were randomly spread across the sequencing lanes.

Donors were 35 to 40 systemically healthy Caucasian individuals from Russia aged roughly 6 to 95 years. Approximately 9.3 milliliters of peripheral blood were drawn from each donor into EDTA-treated Vacutainer tubes. Ficoll-Paque density-gradient centrifugation was used to isolate PBMCs, with at least 7 million obtained per sample. Total RNA, at least 6 micrograms per sample, was extracted from PBMCs with Trizol reagent. Naive CD45RAhigh/CD27high T cell percentages were measured by flow cytometry on a PBMC aliquot from every donor. This clonotype came up a few times. Its antigen target is currently unknown. Per-nucleotide qualities are absent, and no much larger clonotype sits a single base away. The CDR3 runs 17 residues from the cysteine to the phenylalanine. Here the CDR3 DNA is all that survives: 51 bases in frame from base 1. CDR1 and CDR2 are drawn from the germline V gene: MNHEY, SVGEGT. After removal of 0 bases from V and 1 base from J, the junction retains 6 bases not matched to a gene.

The receptor library was made with 5' RACE. The sequencer listed for this sample is Illumina HiSeq 2500. A second PCR of roughly 7 to 12 cycles was performed with a sample-barcoded 5' primer and a J-beta primer mix. A template-switch 5' adaptor carrying 12 random nucleotides introduced a unique molecular identifier onto each TCR beta cDNA molecule. Each sample yielded at least 3 million CDR3-containing paired-end reads. First-strand cDNA synthesis was performed from all RNA using the Mint cDNA synthesis kit, with priming by a TRBC-specific oligonucleotide. Following uracil-DNA glycosylase treatment, all cDNA underwent a first 18-cycle PCR with the universal primers M1SS and BC2_uni_R. The study's own analysis went as follows. For normalization, 1 million high-quality reads, each with a distinct molecular identifier, were randomly selected from each sample. Reads sharing molecular identifiers were discarded rather than binned into consensus sequences. CDR3 identification, clonotype clustering and error correction used MiTCR with a Q25 quality threshold and the strictest error-elimination algorithm. A nonparametric unseen species model using Euler transformation provided a lower-bound estimate of total TCR beta diversity. Through fastp at Q25 and MiXCR, TCRdb rebuilt clones from the public reads, retaining in-frame beta chains. Rows with a matching CDR3 protein are joined into one entry that keeps the most common DNA and genes. TCRdb's processing, not the authors' own work, is the source of the V and J calls. This sample lists roughly 500,000 distinct CDR3 sequences; 27% were detected once. The ten largest clones take up about 18% of the sample.

Broad study findings and their caveats: The percentage of naive T cells measured by flow cytometry correlated strongly with observed TCR beta diversity. Compared with the aged group, more naive CD4+ T cells, fewer expanded clones and increased TCR diversity were shown by the long-lived group, suggesting age selection. Total diversity estimates from one million sequenced T cells were considered lower bounds and underestimates. Donor CMV infection status was unknown, potentially confounding age-related changes in expanded clonotypes. Observed TCR beta diversity per million T cells fell roughly linearly with age, and a significant reduction was already apparent by age around 40. Since profiling was done on bulk unsorted PBMCs, naive and antigen-experienced compartments could not be conclusively compared.

The specimen was blood. This receptor was taken from a woman aged 70-85 years in good health. The chain joins TRBV6-2 or TRBV6-3 to TRBJ2-4; 7 middle bases align to TRBD2. The DNA sequence follows: TGTGCCAGCAGTTACTCGGGGGACTACTTTGCCAAAAACATTCAGTACTTC. This yields the protein CASSYSGDYFAKNIQYF.